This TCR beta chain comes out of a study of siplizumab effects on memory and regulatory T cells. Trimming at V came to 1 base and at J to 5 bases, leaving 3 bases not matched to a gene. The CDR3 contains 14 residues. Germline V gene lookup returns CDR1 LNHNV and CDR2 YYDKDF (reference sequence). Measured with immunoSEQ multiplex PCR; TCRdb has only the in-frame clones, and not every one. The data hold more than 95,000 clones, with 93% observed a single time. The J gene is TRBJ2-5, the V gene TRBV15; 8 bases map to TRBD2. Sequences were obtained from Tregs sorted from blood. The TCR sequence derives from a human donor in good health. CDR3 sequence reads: CATSRGGLEETQYF. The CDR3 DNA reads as TGTGCCACCAGCAGAGGGGGACTAGAGGAGACCCAGTACTTC.